These 25 T cell receptor beta chains originate from one sample sequenced in a study of Ad26.COV2.S vaccination and SARS-CoV-2 variants. The data were produced by immunoSEQ multiplex PCR, yet TCRdb's version contains in-frame clones alone and is incomplete. There are hundreds of thousands of clones in the sample; just over 90% occur only once, and roughly 3.9% lies in the top ten. The input for sequencing was peripheral blood, taken after recovery from COVID-19. The receptor source for this set is a human donor who had recovered from COVID-19.

The chain combines TRBV6-5 with TRBJ1-2, with 7 bases fitting TRBD1. V shed 6 bases, J shed 4 bases, and the junction held 5 bases outside the gene matches. Germline assignment: CDR1 MNHEY and CDR2 SVGAGI. CDR3 length: 13 amino acids. CDR3 region: CASSKGGGYGYTF. CDR3 nucleotide sequence: TGTGCCAGCAGCAAAGGGGGCGGCTATGGCTACACCTTC.

V is TRBV6-6 and J is TRBJ2-6; D is unclear. The CDR3 consists of 15 residues. Looked up from germline, CDR1 is MNHNY and CDR2 is SVGAGI (reference sequence). Trimming left V 6 bases short and J 10 bases short, with 19 bases between. CDR3 coding DNA: TGTGCCAGCAGGCAGTCAGTTTCCCTACGGAACGTCCTGACTTTC. Encoded protein: CASRQSVSLRNVLTF.

The sample holds one count of this clone. This sequence joins TRBV2 and TRBJ1-4, with D maybe TRBD1 (5 bases). V was cut by 0 bases and J by 7 bases, with 15 bases left in between. The CDR3 totals 16 residues. Germline V gene lookup returns CDR1 SNHLY and CDR2 FYNNEI. CDR3 bases: TGTGCCAGCAGTGAAGCGCTTCGTCCAGGGAGTGAAAAACTGTTTTTT. Translated: CASSEALRPGSEKLFF.

The chain carries TRBV5-5 and TRBJ1-5; no definite D call. Germline V gives CDR1 SGHKS, CDR2 YYEKEE (reference sequence). The V end was cut by 4 bases, the J end by 0 bases, with 8 bases between. CDR3 length equals 14 residues. The DNA for the CDR3 is TGTGCCAGCAGCCGTCAGTATAGCAATCAGCCCCAGCATTTT. This translates into CASSRQYSNQPQHF.

The chain links TRBV5-8 to TRBJ2-3; 11 nucleotides line up with TRBD2. This CDR3 region has 15 residues. V lost 2 bases and J lost 4; bases outside the gene matches: 3. Germline assignment: CDR1 SGHTS and CDR2 YDEGEE. CDR3 DNA: TGTGCCAGCAGCTTCGAACTAGCGGGGGCAGATACGCAGTATTTT. Translating it yields CASSFELAGADTQYF.

J is TRBJ1-1 and V is TRBV2; tentative D call: TRBD1 (5 bases). Germline loops: CDR1 SNHLY, CDR2 FYNNEI. This CDR3 contains 14 residues. Trimming shortened V by 8 bases and J by 1 base, and 14 bases separated the two germline ends. CDR3 sequence: CASLLRGGNTEAFF. CDR3 bases: TGTGCCAGCTTACTCCGGGGGGGGAACACTGAAGCTTTCTTT.

The chain joins TRBV7-9 to TRBJ1-1; D gene unclear. CDR3 length equals 12 residues. Germline CDR1 is SEHNR and CDR2 is FQNEAQ (reference sequence). The V end was cut by 5 bases, the J end by 1 base, with 5 bases between. In DNA form, the CDR3 reads TGTGCCAGCAGCGTACAGAACACTGAAGCTTTCTTT. It encodes CASSVQNTEAFF.

The chain employs TRBV25-1 and TRBJ2-3, with D perhaps being TRBD1 or TRBD2 (5 bases each). The germline gives CDR1 MGHDK, CDR2 SYGVNS. CDR3 length: 15 residues. Trimming removed 7 bases at V and 4 bases at J, with 18 bases between. In DNA form, the CDR3 reads TGTGCCAGCACCCCCCGGGGCAGTAAGCCAGATACGCAGTATTTT. Its translation is CASTPRGSKPDTQYF.

The rearrangement uses TRBV6-5 and TRBJ1-6; perhaps TRBD1 as D (5 bases). Trimming cost V 5 bases and J 7 bases, with 15 bases left between them. The CDR3 consists of 15 residues. The germline gives CDR1 MNHEY, CDR2 SVGAGI. DNA for the CDR3: TGTGCCAGCAGTCGTGCGGGACGGAGAAATTCACCCCTCCACTTT. It translates to CASSRAGRRNSPLHF.

The J gene is TRBJ1-6, the V gene TRBV18; no clear D. The CDR3 length is 16 residues. Germline CDR1 reads KGHSH; CDR2 reads LQKENI. V was trimmed by 3 bases and J by 10 bases, leaving 19 bases between them. CDR3 in amino acids: CASSPQDVEGGSPLHF. The DNA for the CDR3 is TGTGCCAGCTCACCCCAAGACGTGGAGGGCGGATCACCCCTCCACTTT. Drawing the rest from reference TRBV18 and TRBJ1-6, the complete variable domain is NAGVMQNPRHLVRRRGQEARLRCSPMKGHSHVYWYRQLPEEGLKFMVYLQKENIIDESGMPKERFSAEFPKEGPSILRIQQVVRGDSAAYFCASSPQDVEGGSPLHFGNGTRLTVT.

This chain joins TRBV11-1 and TRBJ1-1; 12 nucleotides match TRBD1. CDR3 length equals 15 residues. Looked up from germline, CDR1 is SGHAT and CDR2 is FQDESV (reference sequence). The V gene end was trimmed by 8 bases and the J gene end by 2 bases; junction bases not matched to a gene: 6. CDR3 residues: CASGGTGGLNTEAFF. The CDR3, as DNA: TGTGCCAGCGGAGGGACAGGGGGCCTCAACACTGAAGCTTTCTTT.

The J gene is TRBJ2-7, the V gene TRBV6-2 or TRBV6-3; D call uncertain. Germline V gene lookup returns CDR1 MNHEY and CDR2 SVGEGT. V lost 1 base to trimming and J lost 7 bases, with 8 bases between them. The CDR3 extends over 12 amino acids. The CDR3 DNA is TGTGCCAGCAGTTACTTTGCCGGGGAGCAGTACTTC. Translation: CASSYFAGEQYF.

The chain employs TRBV6-5 and TRBJ1-2; maybe TRBD1 (6 bases). The CDR3 extends over 15 amino acids. Germline-derived CDR1 and CDR2 are MNHEY and SVGAGI. The ends were cut back, 2 bases at V and 7 bases at J, with 17 bases in the middle. DNA for the CDR3: TGTGCCAGCAGTTACCTCAGGGGCGGGTTCGGTGGCTACACCTTC. Translating it yields CASSYLRGGFGGYTF.

The genes are TRBV6-2 or TRBV6-3 and TRBJ1-2, with TRBD1 identical over 10 bases. The J segment lost 4 bases and the V segment lost 6 bases, leaving 11 bases of the junction unmatched. The CDR3 spans 16 residues. The germline V gene has CDR1 MNHEY and CDR2 SVGEGT. Written as DNA, the CDR3 is TGTGCCAGCAGCCGCTGGGACAGGGGAAGTTCCTATGGCTACACCTTC. It encodes CASSRWDRGSSYGYTF.

This clone was detected a few times. The CDR3: CASSESGSNSPLHF. The DNA of the CDR3 is TGTGCCAGCAGTGAATCAGGGTCAAATTCACCCCTCCACTTT. The chain joins TRBV2 to TRBJ1-6, with D possibly matching TRBD1 (5 bases). CDR1 SNHLY and CDR2 FYNNEI come from the germline V gene. The CDR3 runs to 14 residues. The V and J ends lost 2 bases and 7 bases respectively, with 9 bases between them.

CDR3 sequence (DNA): TGTGCAAGTCGCTTAGCCCTCTACGGGGGGGGAGTGAATGGCTACACCTTC. As protein: CASRLALYGGGVNGYTF. The chain couples TRBV12-2 to TRBJ1-2. TRBV12-2 is deemed a pseudogene. This CDR3 region has 17 residues.

This chain uses TRBV9 with TRBJ1-5, with D unclear. V lost 5 bases and J 0 bases, leaving 15 bases between the germline ends. Germline CDR1 and CDR2: SGDLS and YYNGEE. The CDR3 is made up of 16 amino acids. For the CDR3, the DNA is TGTGCCAGCAGGCTTGCTGAATCCTATAGCAATCAGCCCCAGCATTTT. It encodes CASRLAESYSNQPQHF. The whole variable domain, remainder taken from reference TRBV9 and TRBJ1-5, is DSGVTQTPKHLITATGQRVTLRCSPRSGDLSVYWYQQSLDQGLQFLIQYYNGEERAKGNILERFSAQQFPDLHSELNLSSLELGDSALYFCASRLAESYSNQPQHFGDGTRLSIL.

V gene TRBV4-2 combines with J gene TRBJ2-3; TRBD2 matches at 8 bases. The CDR3 length is 17 residues. V dropped 3 bases and J dropped 5; count of bases not matched to a gene: 13. Looked up from germline, CDR1 is LGHNA and CDR2 is YNFKEQ. For the CDR3, the DNA is TGTGCCAGCAGCCATGGGGCGGGGGGCGGCCGGAAAGATACGCAGTATTTT. Translating it yields CASSHGAGGGRKDTQYF.

CDR3 DNA sequence: TGTGCCAGCAGCGGCACCAGAGCGGGGGGCGTATCGCAGTATTTT. Amino acids: CASSGTRAGGVSQYF. The chain carries TRBV7-2 and TRBJ2-3; 9 bases align to TRBD2. The CDR3 sequence is 15 residues long. V shed 5 bases and J 10 bases; nucleotides not matched to a gene: 13. Germline V gene lookup returns CDR1 SGHTA and CDR2 FQGNSA.

This rearrangement joins TRBV6-2 or TRBV6-3 to TRBJ2-7, with 9 bases lining up with TRBD1. The V segment lost 5 bases and the J segment 6 bases; nucleotides outside the gene matches: 5. Germline-derived CDR1 and CDR2 are MNHEY and SVGEGT. The CDR3 length is 13 residues. The CDR3 spells CASSVQGAGEQYF. In nucleotides, the CDR3 is TGTGCCAGCAGTGTACAGGGGGCAGGCGAGCAGTACTTC.

This chain links TRBV6-5 with TRBJ1-6; 8 nucleotides match TRBD1. The V gene's germline CDR1 is MNHEY and CDR2 SVGAGI. The J segment lost 10 bases and the V segment lost 4 bases, leaving 12 bases of the junction unmatched. The CDR3 has 16 amino acids. The CDR3: CASSSSGQGGRSPLHF. The CDR3, as DNA: TGTGCCAGCAGTTCGAGTGGACAGGGCGGTAGGTCACCCCTCCACTTT.

V gene TRBV25-1 combines with J gene TRBJ2-7, with D perhaps matching TRBD2 (6 bases). The CDR3 totals 14 residues. V lost 3 bases to trimming and J lost 3 bases, with 12 bases between them. Germline loops: CDR1 MGHDK, CDR2 SYGVNS. CDR3 loop: CASSEGTWIYEQYF. The CDR3 region has the DNA TGTGCCAGCAGTGAGGGGACTTGGATCTACGAGCAGTACTTC.

The chain links TRBV27 to TRBJ2-2; 7 nucleotides match TRBD1. The CDR3 contains 16 residues. Per germline, CDR1 MNHEY and CDR2 SMNVEV (reference sequence). V lost 0 bases to trimming and J lost 3 bases; unmatched junction nucleotides: 4. The CDR3 coding sequence is TGTGCCAGCAGTTTATCGGGGCAGGGGGACACCGGGGAGCTGTTTTTT. It codes for CASSLSGQGDTGELFF.

The chain employs TRBV7-9 and TRBJ1-3; 12 nucleotides match TRBD1. Germline-derived CDR1 and CDR2 are SEHNR and FQNEAQ (reference sequence). The length of the CDR3 is 15 residues. V dropped 5 bases and J dropped 7; count of bases not matched to a gene: 6. The CDR3 loop is CASSPGQGARNTIYF. For the CDR3, the DNA is TGTGCCAGCAGCCCGGGACAGGGGGCAAGGAACACCATATATTTT.

Concerning this clone: The sample holds other DNA sequences that translate to the same CDR3. CDR3 in DNA: TGTGCCAGTAGTATTGTCCCGAACACTGAAGCTTTCTTT. Translating gives CASSIVPNTEAFF. The rearrangement joins TRBV19 to TRBJ1-1; no definite D call. This CDR3 contains 13 residues. V lost 3 bases to trimming and J lost 1 base, with 6 bases between them. CDR1 and CDR2 (germline): LNHDA, SQIVND (reference sequence).